This T cell receptor beta chain comes out of a study of blood T cell repertoires in COVID-19. Study-level information: Samples representing acute and convalescent COVID-19 were sourced from the United States, Italy and Spain. From T cells, B-cell-depleted T cells, or PBMCs came the material, which was cDNA or gDNA.

Germline CDR1 reads LNHDA; CDR2 reads SQIVND (reference sequence). This CDR3 is built from 15 residues. V gave up 5 bases and J gave up 6 bases; unmatched junction bases: 10. Data came from immunoSEQ multiplex PCR; TCRdb stores just in-frame clones and leaves some out. The sample lists about 100,000 clones, roughly 84% occurring once. Sequencing was performed on peripheral blood. This chain connects TRBV19 to TRBJ1-1, with 9 bases fitting TRBD1. The TCR sequence derives from a man aged 25-45 years in a cohort sampled during active COVID-19. The CDR3 here is CASSARTGARAEAFF. CDR3 coding DNA: TGTGCCAGTAGTGCTCGGACAGGGGCGAGGGCTGAAGCTTTCTTT. Drawing the rest from reference TRBV19 and TRBJ1-1, the complete variable domain is DGGITQSPKYLFRKEGQNVTLSCEQNLNHDAMYWYRQDPGQGLRLIYYSQIVNDFQKGDIAEGYSVSREKKESFPLTVTSAQKNPTAFYLCASSARTGARAEAFFGQGTRLTVV.